The present T cell receptor (beta chain) was sequenced within a study of T cell responses to AZD1222 COVID-19 vaccine (dated by TCRdb to about 2021). About the study as a whole: AZD1222 recipients given second doses at about 4 weeks or at about 12 weeks were pooled, since spike-specific TCR depth and breadth were not found to differ between the two schedules. A total of 233 trial participants underwent TCR sequencing, of whom about 210 had received two doses of AZD1222 and some 25 had received two doses of the MenACWY control vaccine. Trial participants were enrolled by age into 18-55, 56-69 and 70-plus year subgroups, with about 150, 28 and 57 TCR-sequenced participants respectively.

Including cysteine and phenylalanine, the CDR3 has 17 amino acids. Just the 51-base CDR3 DNA is kept, in frame starting at base 1. Trimming at the junction amounts to 1 base on V and 2 bases on J, and the germline ends lie 15 bases apart. From a lookup of the germline V gene, CDR1 and CDR2 are MGHRA and YSYEKL. Remarks on this clone: It has no known antigen specificity. No base-level quality is on record; no much larger clone is a single base apart.

Findings and caveats that apply to the study as a whole: The 56-69-year group was small, and its depth increase did not reach significance, likely because of low power. After two AZD1222 doses, spike-specific TCR breadth and depth were significantly higher than at day 0 and than in MenACWY recipients. Reportedly, almost half of the unique spike-specific TCRs recognized epitopes lying outside the regions that are mutated in the B.1.351 and B.1.1.7 variants. Because no day 14 peak-response samples were available, the repertoires could be characterized only after the peak T cell response. Participants were mostly white British, with more females than males. The authors suggested clonal diversity may have been underestimated. CD4 TCRs associated with the vaccine covered the entire spike protein, and the dominant responses were in regions 160-218 and 743-854. Conclusions about previously exposed vaccinees are limited, since just 6 or 7 AZD1222 recipients were seropositive for SARS-CoV-2 at baseline.

The CDR3 regions of human TCRbeta chains were analyzed by immunosequencing. Regarding the original processing steps: TCRs in the repertoires were compared against a reference library of SARS-CoV-2-specific TCRs that had been generated with the MIRA antigen-specificity platform. Breadth was defined as the fraction of unique TCRs that were SARS-CoV-2-associated. Depth was defined as the fraction of total T cells that were SARS-CoV-2-associated. Using the MIRA data, each spike-specific TCR was mapped to the spike region that the TCR reacts to and placed in a CD4 or CD8 class. Log10-transformed breadth and depth values were compared by one-way ANOVA with Sidak's multiple comparisons tests. The table was pulled from immuneACCESS by TCRdb, which kept in-frame rearrangements only. Such tables lose some clones; where checked, under half of the loss comes from unresolved V genes, and the rest has no known cause. Clone size and V and J calls were adopted from that table, with D and trimming inferred from the DNA. In all, the sample holds more than 150,000 clones, and about 92% of those were seen once. The ten most abundant clones make up about 10% of the sample.

What the time point label conveys for this sample: baseline before first vaccination. Vaccinee samples were obtained from the UK trials COV001 and COV002, which included a single-blind randomized controlled phase 2/3 trial of AZD1222 (ChAdOx1 nCoV-19) in healthy adults. Trial participant PBMC samples were collected at day 0 and day 28 after the second dose for TCRbeta chain sequencing. The chain is encoded by TRBV4-1 joined to TRBJ1-5, and perhaps TRBD1 as D gene, on 5 matching bases. This clonotype originated in an adult in good health. Sequenced here: peripheral blood, sampled on day 0 of AZD1222 vaccination. The DNA is as follows: TGCGCCAGCAGCCAAGGGGGCGGGATAAACGGCAATCAGCCCCAGCATTTT. This yields the protein CASSQGGGINGNQPQHF.